The clone carrying this T cell receptor (beta chain) was counted ten times or more. Germline CDR1 reads SGHAT; CDR2 reads FQNNGV. V was cut by 3 bases and J by 0 bases, with 8 bases left in between. The CDR3 spans 15 residues. TCRdb passed the 5' RACE reads through MiXCR, listing each CDR3 protein once. The sample yields hundreds of thousands of distinct CDR3 sequences, roughly a tenth seen once. This entry comes from a study of CD8 T cells in ankylosing spondylitis. This TCR was sampled from a male donor with ankylosing spondylitis or in good health (not recorded which). Sequenced material: blood, either unsorted or a sorted T cell fraction (not recorded which). The rearrangement uses TRBV11-2 and TRBJ2-2; no reliable D call. CDR3 sequence (DNA): TGTGCCAGCAGCTTCGGGCTGCCGAACACCGGGGAGCTGTTTTTT. Residues: CASSFGLPNTGELFF.